Below, 25 T cell receptor beta chains from the same sample are listed, as sequenced in a study of blood T cells in healthy people across ages. Primed by a sample-barcoded 5' primer and a J-beta primer mix, a second PCR proceeded for about 6 to 12 cycles. MiXCR, applied by TCRdb to the 5' RACE reads, yields one record per CDR3 protein. The table includes roughly 640,000 distinct CDR3 sequences, roughly 31% detected once. Source material: blood. The receptors originated from an elderly woman in good health.

This clonotype was detected ten times or more. The chain uses TRBV24-1 and TRBJ2-1, with a possible D match to TRBD2 (6 bases). The CDR3 covers 15 residues. Trimming removed 4 bases from V and 5 bases from J, with 14 bases in between. Germline V lookup: CDR1 KGHDR, CDR2 SFDVKD. The CDR3 sequence: CATSEPRDFNNEQFF. The CDR3 nucleotides read TGTGCCACCAGTGAACCCCGGGACTTCAACAATGAGCAGTTCTTC.

This clonotype was seen many times. The chain employs TRBV20-1 and TRBJ1-5; D might be TRBD1 (5 bases). Trimming left V 6 bases short and J 1 base short, with 19 bases between. The germline gives CDR1 DFQATT, CDR2 SNEGSKA (reference sequence). This CDR3 region has 16 residues. CDR3 protein: CSATHSGGGSNQPQHF. In DNA, the CDR3 is TGCAGTGCGACGCATTCGGGCGGGGGAAGCAATCAGCCCCAGCATTTT.

About this clonotype itself: This may come from a read error, since a much larger clone is one base off. The V call is TRBV7-2, the J call TRBJ2-1; 12 nucleotides match TRBD1. The V and J ends lost 2 bases and 7 bases, in that order; junction bases with no gene match: 6. The CDR3 extends over 16 amino acids. Germline V gene sequence: CDR1 SGHTA, CDR2 FQGNSA. The CDR3 spells CTSSLSGQGAGNEQFF. CDR3 sequence (DNA): TGTACCAGCAGCTTATCGGGACAGGGGGCTGGGAATGAGCAGTTCTTC.

Turning to this clonotype: A read error is possible here, since a much larger clone lies one base away. V is TRBV15 and J is TRBJ2-7, with unresolved D. CDR1 and CDR2 from the germline V gene are LNHNV and YYDKDF (reference sequence). This CDR3 comprises 16 residues. CDR3 amino acids: CATSRDRVPGSCEQYF. The CDR3 DNA reads TGTGCCACCAGCAGAGATCGGGTCCCAGGCTCCTGCGAGCAGTACTTC. Variable domain in full (rest from reference TRBV15 and TRBJ2-7): DAMVIQNPRYQVTQFGKPVTLSCSQTLNHNVMYWYQQKSSQAPKLLFHYYDKDFNNEADTPDNFQSRRPNTSFCFLDIRSPGLGDTAMYLCATSRDRVPGSCEQYFGPGTRLTVT.

This clonotype was picked up many times. The chain joins TRBV20-1 to TRBJ2-3, with 9 bases identical to TRBD2. With V trimmed by 5 bases and J by 2 bases, 2 bases remained unmatched. The CDR3 totals 13 residues. Germline V gives CDR1 DFQATT, CDR2 SNEGSKA (reference sequence). The CDR3 protein is CSALAGNTDTQYF. CDR3 DNA: TGCAGTGCTCTAGCGGGAAACACAGATACGCAGTATTTT.

This clonotype has ten or more counts. The rearrangement joins TRBV7-3 to TRBJ2-3; no clear D gene. The V and J ends lost 5 bases and 2 bases respectively, with 20 bases between them. The CDR3 runs to 17 residues. Per the germline V gene, CDR1 is SGHTA and CDR2 is FQGTGA. CDR3 DNA: TGTGCCAGCAGCCCCTACCGACCTGGTACCCACACAGATACGCAGTATTTT. Translated: CASSPYRPGTHTDTQYF. The variable domain in full, completed from reference TRBV7-3 and TRBJ2-3, reads GAGVSQTPSNKVTEKGKYVELRCDPISGHTALYWYRQSLGQGPEFLIYFQGTGAADDSGLPNDRFFAVRPEGSVSTLKIQRTERGDSAVYLCASSPYRPGTHTDTQYFGPGTRLTVL.

This chain connects TRBV28 to TRBJ1-6; no definite D call. This CDR3 is 12 amino acids long. The V and J ends lost 4 bases and 14 bases respectively, with 12 bases between them. In germline, CDR1 is MDHEN, CDR2 SYDVKM. The CDR3 DNA reads TGTGCCAGCAGTTCTATATTAAGGTCCCTCCACTTT. Translated, it gives CASSSILRSLHF.

About this clonotype itself: The junction departs from the called germline gene at one end, perhaps through a read error. The chain links TRBV12-3 or TRBV12-4 to TRBJ2-3; TRBD1 matches at 7 bases. This CDR3 is 16 amino acids long. The CDR3 here is CASSSRQGLSTDAQYF. CDR3 DNA sequence: TGTGCCAGCAGTTCCCGACAGGGCTTAAGCACAGATGCGCAGTATTTT.

This clonotype occurred a few times. V is TRBV7-2 and J is TRBJ1-3; possible D gene TRBD1, 5 bases. The CDR3 is 14 residues long. Germline V gives CDR1 SGHTA, CDR2 FQGNSA. Between the trimmed V and J ends, which lost 8 bases and 0 bases, there was a span of 11 bases. The CDR3 reads CASRGSSSGNTIYF. The CDR3 DNA sequence: TGTGCCAGCCGGGGGTCGTCCTCTGGAAACACCATATATTTT.

This clonotype showed up many times. This chain connects TRBV5-1 to TRBJ2-4; the match to TRBD1 covers 7 bases. This CDR3 comprises 15 residues. With V trimmed by 0 bases and J by 8 bases, 8 bases remained unmatched. Germline-derived CDR1 and CDR2 are SGHRS and YFSETQ. The CDR3 nucleotides are TGCGCCAGCAGCTTGGACAGGGGAGTAGTAGACATTCAGTACTTC. Protein sequence: CASSLDRGVVDIQYF.

This clonotype was counted between two and nine times. The gene calls are TRBV15 and TRBJ2-2; D not certain. This CDR3 is built from 14 residues. Looked up from germline, CDR1 is LNHNV and CDR2 is YYDKDF (reference sequence). V lost 4 bases to trimming and J lost 1 base, with 7 bases between them. The chain's CDR3 is CATSKQENTGELFF. In DNA, the CDR3 is TGTGCCACCAGCAAGCAAGAGAACACCGGGGAGCTGTTTTTT.

This clonotype came up many times. The CDR3 protein is CASSYLGGSYEQYF. The CDR3 nucleotides read TGCGCCAGCAGCTACCTCGGGGGATCCTACGAGCAGTACTTC. V gene TRBV5-1 combines with J gene TRBJ2-7; a possible D gene is TRBD2 (6 bases). CDR3 length: 14 amino acids. V shed 3 bases and J shed 1 base, with 11 bases lying between them. Germline CDR1 SGHRS, CDR2 YFSETQ.

This clonotype was detected many times. This rearrangement joins TRBV6-6 to TRBJ2-1; D gene uncertain. The germline CDR1 and CDR2 sequences are MNHNY and SVGAGI (reference sequence). The CDR3 loop spans 14 amino acids. Trimming shortened V by 7 bases and J by 0 bases, and 10 bases separated the two germline ends. Here the CDR3 reads CASIVGDSYNEQFF. In DNA form, the CDR3 reads TGTGCCAGCATAGTGGGCGACTCCTACAATGAGCAGTTCTTC.

The chain recombines TRBV5-1 with TRBJ2-5; 9 bases are shared with TRBD2. The CDR3 loop spans 14 amino acids. V gave up 2 bases and J gave up 11 bases; unmatched junction bases: 10. Germline CDR1 and CDR2: SGHRS and YFSETQ. CDR3 loop: CASSFLAGYNEQYF. CDR3 nucleotide sequence: TGCGCCAGCAGCTTTCTAGCGGGGTACAATGAGCAGTACTTC.

The CDR3 protein is CASSLDRAFADGYTF. In DNA, the CDR3 is TGCGCCAGCAGCTTGGACAGGGCTTTCGCCGATGGCTACACCTTC. The gene calls are TRBV5-1 and TRBJ1-2; TRBD1 might be the D (6 bases). Germline V gene sequence: CDR1 SGHRS, CDR2 YFSETQ. The CDR3 loop spans 15 amino acids. V was shortened by 0 bases and J by 6 bases, with 15 bases between the two germline ends.

This sequence joins TRBV29-1 and TRBJ2-3, with D unresolved. Looked up from germline, CDR1 is SQVTM and CDR2 is ANQGSEA. The CDR3 runs 8 residues. This CDR3 is CGADTQYF. The CDR3 nucleotides read TGCGGCGCGGATACGCAGTATTTT.

This clonotype was observed a handful of times. The rearrangement uses TRBV19 and TRBJ1-1; D might be TRBD1 (6 bases). The CDR3 contains 14 residues. The germline V gene has CDR1 LNHDA and CDR2 SQIVND (reference sequence). V lost 0 bases and J lost 4, with 9 bases in between. The CDR3: CASSIEQGPTEAFF. The CDR3 coding sequence is TGTGCCAGTAGTATAGAGCAGGGGCCCACTGAAGCTTTCTTT.

This chain links TRBV12-3 or TRBV12-4 with TRBJ1-3, with TRBD1 as a possible D gene (5 bases). This CDR3 is built from 15 residues. V was cut by 3 bases and J by 3 bases, with 12 bases left in between. The CDR3 coding sequence is TGTGCCAGCAGTTTGTCAAGGGGAGGTGGAAACACCATATATTTT. The encoded protein is CASSLSRGGGNTIYF.

This clonotype was seen many times. The chain uses TRBV20-1 and TRBJ2-7; D may be TRBD2 (5 bases). The V end was cut by 1 base, the J end by 7 bases, with 14 bases between. Per the germline V gene, CDR1 is DFQATT and CDR2 is SNEGSKA (reference sequence). The CDR3 extends over 13 amino acids. CDR3 loop: CSARAGTKGEQYF. The CDR3 nucleotides read TGCAGTGCTAGAGCGGGAACTAAGGGTGAGCAGTACTTC.

Regarding this clonotype: Being one base from a much bigger clone, this may be a read error. V and J are TRBV7-2 and TRBJ2-3, with 12 bases fitting TRBD2. Germline V gene data show CDR1 as SGHTA and CDR2 as FQGNSA. CDR3 length: 17 amino acids. CDR3: CAGSFALAGGGGDTQYF. In DNA, the CDR3 is TGTGCCGGCAGCTTCGCCCTAGCGGGGGGGGGAGGAGATACGCAGTATTTT.

This clonotype occurred many times. The gene calls are TRBV12-3 or TRBV12-4 and TRBJ2-7; 7 positions match TRBD1. V lost 7 bases and J lost 1; bases outside the gene matches: 7. The CDR3 contains 14 residues. CDR3 loop: CASTQQGRSYEQYF. The CDR3 DNA reads as TGTGCCAGCACCCAACAGGGGAGATCCTACGAGCAGTACTTC.

This clonotype showed up just once. CDR3 in amino acids: CASSWTDDGTDTQYF. Here the CDR3 DNA reads TGTGCCAGCAGCTGGACCGACGACGGGACAGATACGCAGTATTTT. The chain links TRBV4-2 to TRBJ2-3; D remains unclear. CDR1 is LGHNA and CDR2 is YNFKEQ in the germline V gene. The ends were cut back, 5 bases at V and 3 bases at J, with 15 bases in the middle. The CDR3 runs to 15 residues.

Ten or more counts support this clonotype. J is TRBJ2-5 and V is TRBV28; D might be TRBD2 (6 bases). Germline V gene data show CDR1 as MDHEN and CDR2 as SYDVKM. The CDR3 consists of 14 residues. In DNA, the CDR3 is TGTGCTTCGGCGGGGAAAGCCCTTCAAGAGACCCAGTACTTC. Residues: CASAGKALQETQYF.

Many counts were recorded for this clonotype. V is TRBV20-1 and J is TRBJ2-3, with 10 positions matching TRBD2. J gave up 6 bases and V 6 bases, and 15 bases lay outside the gene matches. The CDR3 is 16 residues long. The germline V gene encodes CDR1 DFQATT and CDR2 SNEGSKA (reference sequence). The CDR3 sequence: CSATVPSGGQVDTQYF. Written as DNA, the CDR3 is TGCAGTGCCACCGTCCCTAGCGGGGGCCAGGTGGATACGCAGTATTTT.

The chain carries TRBV6-4 and TRBJ1-1; D is ambiguous. V was trimmed by 5 bases and J by 1 base, leaving 8 bases between them. Germline CDR1 MRHNA, CDR2 SNTAGT. The CDR3 is 13 amino acids. The CDR3 DNA follows: TGTGCCAGCAGTTTGTATGAGAACACTGAAGCTTTCTTT. Translation: CASSLYENTEAFF.